This TCR beta chain was profiled in a study of CD8 T cells in ankylosing spondylitis (TCRdb year 2017). The study in broad terms: The study set out to find disease-linked TCR variants by profiling T cell receptor beta repertoires in ankylosing spondylitis patients and healthy donors. In total, the full study cohort was made up of roughly 110 healthy donors and approximately 27 ankylosing spondylitis patients. Peripheral blood was sampled, and synovial fluid was additionally collected from ankylosing spondylitis patients.

Points the paper makes about the study in general: Some motif variants had previously been reported in the synovial fluid and blood of reactive arthritis patients, which suggests shared mechanisms of disease initiation. Blood from ankylosing spondylitis patients appeared to be characterized by a TCR beta motif composed of under 10 highly homologous amino acid variants. The disease-linked clones showed a CD8+ phenotype and occurred at relatively low frequencies in peripheral blood. Significant enrichment of the disease-linked clones was reported in matched synovial fluid samples from ankylosing spondylitis patients.

This sample was sequenced with an Illumina HiSeq 2500. TCR beta libraries were prepared by quantitative 5'-RACE with molecular barcodes. Per the source publication's procedure: A new computational method, built on a probabilistic model of VDJ rearrangement, was used to identify disease-linked TCR variants. TCRdb's own reprocessing of the public reads used fastp at Q25 and MiXCR and kept productive beta chains. Rows with one shared CDR3 protein collapse into an entry with the most common genes and DNA. These V and J calls originate from TCRdb's pipeline instead of the authors' own analysis. In all, the sample holds 250,000 to 300,000 distinct CDR3 sequences, and about 19% of those were seen once. The biggest ten clones account for under 8.5% of the sample. Inclusive of the bounding cysteine and phenylalanine, the CDR3 is 17 residues long. The DNA shown is the 51-base CDR3, in frame from base 1. The germline V gene provides CDR1 SGHRS and CDR2 YFSETQ. The germline ends are 16 bases apart after V is trimmed by 0 bases and J by 4 bases.

Of note for this clonotype: This clone's antigen is unknown. No base-level quality is on record; no much larger clone is a single base apart.

The sequence is built from TRBV5-1 and TRBJ2-2; no D segment can be confidently identified. Sequencing input: blood, either unsorted or a sorted T cell fraction (not recorded which). The sequence was collected from a male donor with ankylosing spondylitis or in good health (not recorded which). The sequenced DNA: TGCGCCAGCAGCTTGGGGTACGAGCGCCTTTCCACCGGGGAGCTGTTTTTT. Translated, it gives CASSLGYERLSTGELFF.